Shown below are 10 T cell receptor beta chains from a single sample sequenced in a study of regulatory T cells in long-lasting Graves disease. Construction of the TCR beta libraries employed iRepertoire HTBI primers in conjunction with Arm-PCR of CDR3 regions. A single record per CDR3 protein comes from TCRdb applying MiXCR to the multiplex PCR reads. The sample lists roughly 450,000 distinct CDR3 sequences; around 22% were seen once. The time point was: persistent/refractory GD, antithyroid drugs over 5 years with positive TRAb. The TCR library was made from RNA extracted from PBMCs. The sequences come from peripheral blood mononuclear cells (PBMCs), collected when the disease was refractory, from a patient treated with antithyroid drugs. Receptor source: a female donor with Graves disease.

The CDR3 sequence is CASSYTPPTGELFF. For the CDR3, the DNA is TGTGCCAGCAGCTATACACCCCCAACCGGGGAGCTGTTTTTT. The chain is built from TRBV5-5 and TRBJ2-2; D remains ambiguous. Trimming shortened V by 3 bases and J by 5 bases, and 11 bases separated the two germline ends. This CDR3 spans 14 amino acids. Germline V lookup: CDR1 SGHKS, CDR2 YYEKEE (reference sequence).

This clonotype was observed many times. The chain employs TRBV2 and TRBJ2-7, with 8 nucleotides matching TRBD2. This CDR3 region has 14 residues. Trimming cost V 4 bases and J 5 bases; bases outside gene matches: 7. Germline CDR1 is SNHLY and CDR2 is FYNNEI. The CDR3 DNA is TGTGCCAGCAGTGGATGGAGCGGGAGTGACGAGCAGTACTTC. Protein: CASSGWSGSDEQYF.

This clonotype was observed at least ten times. This chain uses TRBV5-1 with TRBJ1-2; the D gene is possibly TRBD1 (5 bases). CDR3 length equals 16 residues. Germline CDR1 reads SGHRS; CDR2 reads YFSETQ. V lost 4 bases to trimming and J lost 2 bases, with 18 bases between them. The CDR3 reads CASSLGRDLPNYGYTF. The CDR3 coding sequence is TGCGCCAGCAGCCTTGGACGGGACCTCCCAAACTATGGCTACACCTTC.

The rearrangement joins TRBV19 to TRBJ2-2; D not certain. Between the trimmed V and J ends, which lost 0 bases and 2 bases, there was a span of 4 bases. The CDR3 is 14 residues long. Germline V CDR1 and CDR2: LNHDA, SQIVND (reference sequence). CDR3 bases: TGTGCCAGTAGTATAGACAGAAACACCGGGGAGCTGTTTTTT. This sequence encodes CASSIDRNTGELFF.

This clonotype has at least ten counts. The chain has TRBV12-3 or TRBV12-4 and TRBJ2-4, with TRBD1 as a possible D gene (6 bases). The CDR3 has 16 amino acids. V was cut by 5 bases and J by 3 bases, with 17 bases left in between. CDR3 in DNA: TGTGCCAGCAGTCCCGGGGACATCCTGGTCAAAAACATTCAGTACTTC. Amino acids: CASSPGDILVKNIQYF.

This clonotype was counted at least ten times. The chain joins TRBV3-1 to TRBJ1-4; tentatively, D is TRBD1 (6 bases). This CDR3 spans 14 amino acids. From germline, CDR1 is LGHDT and CDR2 YNNKEL (reference sequence). The ends were cut back, 3 bases at V and 5 bases at J, with 10 bases in the middle. This chain's CDR3 is CASSQGTKNEKLFF. CDR3 nucleotide sequence: TGTGCCAGCAGCCAGGGGACAAAGAATGAAAAACTGTTTTTT.

In regard to this clonotype: No conserved phenylalanine or tryptophan ends this CDR3, so it is likely a read error. The chain employs TRBV7-2 and TRBJ2-7, with D possibly being TRBD2 (6 bases). CDR3 length: 16 residues. The germline V and J ends were trimmed by 0 bases and 2 bases, with 14 bases remaining between them. Germline V CDR1 and CDR2: SGHTA, FQGNSA. The chain's CDR3 is CASSLAPGTAPYEQYS. CDR3 DNA: TGTGCCAGCAGCTTAGCACCCGGGACTGCCCCCTACGAGCAGTACTCC.

Note on this clonotype: Its ends do not fully match the called genes, so a read error is possible. The genes are TRBV5-1 and TRBJ1-1; no clear D. This CDR3 spans 14 amino acids. Germline CDR1 is SGHRS and CDR2 is YFSETQ. The CDR3 coding sequence is TGCGCCAGCAGTTTGGAAATGGTTAACACTGAAGCTTTCTTT. It yields the protein CASSLEMVNTEAFF.

V gene TRBV7-2 combines with J gene TRBJ2-2; no reliable D call. The germline V and J ends were trimmed by 1 base and 2 bases, with 14 bases remaining between them. From germline, CDR1 is SGHTA and CDR2 FQGNSA. CDR3 length equals 17 residues. This CDR3 reads CASSLVVLAPNTGELFF. CDR3 bases: TGTGCCAGCAGCTTAGTGGTTTTGGCACCCAACACCGGGGAGCTGTTTTTT.

This clonotype was seen a handful of times. The V gene is TRBV29-1, the J gene TRBJ2-2; a possible D gene is TRBD2 (6 bases). This CDR3 comprises 16 residues. Trimming shortened V by 3 bases and J by 1 base, and 15 bases separated the two germline ends. Germline V lookup: CDR1 SQVTM, CDR2 ANQGSEA. CDR3: CSVDGGITGNTGELFF. The CDR3 nucleotides are TGCAGCGTTGATGGCGGGATAACAGGGAACACCGGGGAGCTGTTTTTT.